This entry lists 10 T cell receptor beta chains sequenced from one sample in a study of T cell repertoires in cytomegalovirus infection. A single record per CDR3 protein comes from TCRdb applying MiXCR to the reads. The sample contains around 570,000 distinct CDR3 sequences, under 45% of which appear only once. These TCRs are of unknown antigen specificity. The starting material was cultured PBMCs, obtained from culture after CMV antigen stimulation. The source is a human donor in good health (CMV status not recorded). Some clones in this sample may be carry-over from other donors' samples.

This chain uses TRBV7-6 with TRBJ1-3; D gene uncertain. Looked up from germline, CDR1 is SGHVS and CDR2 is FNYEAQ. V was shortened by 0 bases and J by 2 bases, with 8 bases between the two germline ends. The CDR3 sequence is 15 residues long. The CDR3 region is CASSLAQPPGNTIYF. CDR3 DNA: TGTGCCAGCAGCTTAGCACAGCCGCCTGGAAACACCATATATTTT.

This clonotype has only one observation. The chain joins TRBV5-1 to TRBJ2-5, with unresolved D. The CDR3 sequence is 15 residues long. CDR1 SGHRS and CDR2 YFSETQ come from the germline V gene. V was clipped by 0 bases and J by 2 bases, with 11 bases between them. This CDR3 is CASSLVPSSQETQYF. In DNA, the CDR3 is TGCGCCAGCAGCTTGGTCCCGTCCTCACAAGAGACCCAGTACTTC.

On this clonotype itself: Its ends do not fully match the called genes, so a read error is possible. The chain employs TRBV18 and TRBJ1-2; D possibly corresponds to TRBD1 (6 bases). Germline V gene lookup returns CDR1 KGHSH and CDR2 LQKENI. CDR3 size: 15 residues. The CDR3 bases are TGTGCCAGCTCCCCACTCGACAGGACCGACTACGGCTACACCTTC. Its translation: CASSPLDRTDYGYTF.

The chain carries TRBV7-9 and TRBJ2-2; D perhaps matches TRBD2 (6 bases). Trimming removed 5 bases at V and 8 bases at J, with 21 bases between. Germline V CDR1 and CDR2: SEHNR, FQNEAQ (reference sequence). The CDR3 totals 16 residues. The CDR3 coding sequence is TGTGCCAGCAGCGACGTCGGGGGTCCTACTTTGGGGGAGCTGTTTTTT. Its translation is CASSDVGGPTLGELFF.

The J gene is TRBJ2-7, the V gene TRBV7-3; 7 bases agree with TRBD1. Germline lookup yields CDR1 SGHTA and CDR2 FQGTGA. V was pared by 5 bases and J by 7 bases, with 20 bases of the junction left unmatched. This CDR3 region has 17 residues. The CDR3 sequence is CASSRIAKGAAGLEQYF. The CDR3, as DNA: TGTGCCAGCAGCCGAATAGCTAAGGGGGCGGCCGGACTGGAGCAGTACTTC.

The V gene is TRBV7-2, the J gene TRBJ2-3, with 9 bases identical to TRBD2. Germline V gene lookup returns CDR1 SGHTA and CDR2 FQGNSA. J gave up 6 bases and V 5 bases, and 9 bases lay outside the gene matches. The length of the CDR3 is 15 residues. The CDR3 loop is CASSLGLAYDDTQYF. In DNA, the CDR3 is TGTGCCAGCAGCCTCGGACTAGCGTACGACGATACGCAGTATTTT.

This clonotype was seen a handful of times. CDR3 nucleotide sequence: TGCGCCAGCAGCCACGGACTAGCGGGGGGGACCGGGGAGCTGTTTTTT. Its translation: CASSHGLAGGTGELFF. The chain has TRBV4-1 and TRBJ2-2; 15 bases are a match to TRBD2. CDR3 length: 16 amino acids. The V segment lost 3 bases and the J segment 5 bases; nucleotides outside the gene matches: 1. The V gene's germline CDR1 is MGHRA and CDR2 YSYEKL.

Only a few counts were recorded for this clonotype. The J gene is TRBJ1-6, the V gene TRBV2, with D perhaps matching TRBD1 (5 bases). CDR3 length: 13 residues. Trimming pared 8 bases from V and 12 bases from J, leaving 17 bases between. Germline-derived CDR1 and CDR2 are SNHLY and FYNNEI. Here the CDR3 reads CASQRGSVQPLHF. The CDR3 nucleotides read TGTGCCAGCCAAAGGGGAAGTGTCCAACCCCTCCACTTT.

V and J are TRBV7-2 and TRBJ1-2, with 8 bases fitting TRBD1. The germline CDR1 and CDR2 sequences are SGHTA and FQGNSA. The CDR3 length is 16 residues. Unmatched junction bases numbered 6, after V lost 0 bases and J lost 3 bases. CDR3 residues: CASSLASTGGDYGYTF. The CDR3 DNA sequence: TGTGCCAGCAGCTTAGCATCTACAGGGGGAGACTATGGCTACACCTTC.

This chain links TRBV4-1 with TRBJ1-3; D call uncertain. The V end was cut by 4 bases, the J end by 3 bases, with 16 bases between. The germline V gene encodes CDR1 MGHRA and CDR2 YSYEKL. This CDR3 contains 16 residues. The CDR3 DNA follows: TGCGCCAGCAGCCCTCTATGGGGAGGGTTTGGAAACACCATATATTTT. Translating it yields CASSPLWGGFGNTIYF.